These T cell receptor beta chains were read from a single sample in a study of T cells in Graves' hyperthyroidism and ophthalmopathy. Using its own MiXCR run on the multiplex PCR reads, TCRdb lists one record per CDR3 protein. The sample lists around 380,000 distinct CDR3 sequences, less than 15% occurring once. What was sequenced was blood. These receptors were obtained from a man between 25 and 39 years old with Graves' hyperthyroidism that later progressed to Graves' ophthalmopathy. Both conserved end residues are part of each CDR3. D genes are given only for firm matches. Not all rows give a size; the values are once, few, many and, for expanded clones, a class.

J	size	D	V	CDR3	DNA
TRBJ1-5	many	NA	TRBV7-8	CASSLARQARGPQHF	TGTGCCAGCAGCTTAGCGCGGCAGGCTAGGGGGCCCCAGCATTTT
TRBJ2-2	NA	NA	TRBV6-2/TRBV6-3	CASSYRGPGELFF	TGTGCCAGCAGTTATAGGGGACCCGGGGAGCTGTTTTTT
TRBJ2-7	NA	TRBD1	TRBV7-6	CASRDRVGEQYF	TGTGCCTCCCGGGACAGGGTCGGCGAGCAGTACTTC
TRBJ2-2	NA	TRBD1	TRBV2	CASSIMGTGNTGELFF	TGTGCCAGCAGTATTATGGGGACAGGGAACACCGGGGAGCTGTTTTTT
TRBJ1-1	many	NA	TRBV7-3	CASSNHGVDGRNTEAFF	TGTGCCAGCAGCAACCATGGGGTGGACGGAAGAAACACTGAAGCTTTCTTT
TRBJ1-1	many	TRBD1	TRBV30	CAWDRGATEAFF	TGTGCCTGGGACAGGGGCGCCACTGAAGCTTTCTTT
TRBJ2-6	many	NA	TRBV12-5	CASARFEGGANVLTF	TGTGCTAGTGCCCGGTTTGAGGGTGGGGCCAACGTCCTGACTTTC
TRBJ2-1	NA	TRBD2	TRBV11-2	CASSSSGVSYNEQFF	TGTGCCAGCAGCTCCAGCGGGGTCTCCTACAATGAGCAGTTCTTC
TRBJ2-3	NA	TRBD2	TRBV4-2	CASSQEASGGVSPQYF	TGTGCCAGCAGCCAAGAGGCTAGCGGGGGGGTAAGCCCGCAGTATTTT
TRBJ2-7	many	NA	TRBV6-5	CASSYSRGHEQYF	TGTGCCAGCAGTTACTCGAGGGGACACGAGCAGTACTTC
TRBJ2-1	NA	NA	TRBV12-3/TRBV12-4	CASSPGHFNEQFF	TGTGCCAGCAGTCCGGGACACTTCAATGAGCAGTTCTTC
TRBJ2-1	many	NA	TRBV12-3/TRBV12-4	CASSLEGWVVYNEQFF	TGTGCCAGCAGTTTAGAAGGCTGGGTAGTGTACAATGAGCAGTTCTTC
TRBJ2-2	many	NA	TRBV3-1	CASSHRQTGELFF	TGTGCCAGCAGCCACAGACAAACCGGGGAGCTGTTTTTT
TRBJ1-2	many	NA	TRBV20-1	CSARVPRQVNYGYTF	TGCAGTGCTAGAGTCCCTAGACAGGTTAACTATGGCTACACCTTC
TRBJ2-7	many	NA	TRBV12-5	CASGFGTYYEQYF	TGTGCTAGTGGTTTCGGGACATACTACGAGCAGTACTTC
TRBJ1-5	NA	NA	TRBV28	CASSLIDSNSNQPQHF	TGTGCCAGCAGTTTAATAGACAGCAATAGCAATCAGCCCCAGCATTTT
TRBJ1-4	many	TRBD1	TRBV6-1	CASRTGSTNEKLFF	TGTGCCAGCAGGACAGGGTCGACTAATGAAAAACTGTTTTTT
TRBJ1-2	many	TRBD1	TRBV5-8	CASRIRQGNYGYTF	TGTGCCAGCAGGATCCGACAGGGGAACTATGGCTACACCTTC
TRBJ2-7	many	NA	TRBV7-2	CASSPPWRGRYEQYF	TGTGCCAGCAGCCCTCCTTGGCGGGGGCGATACGAGCAGTACTTC
TRBJ2-7	many	TRBD2	TRBV28	CASSPGTSKGEQYF	TGTGCCAGCAGTCCCGGGACTAGCAAGGGCGAGCAGTACTTC
TRBJ2-7	once	NA	TRBV12-3/TRBV12-4	CAGSSLGEQYF	TGTGCCGGCAGTTCCCTCGGAGAGCAGTACTTC
TRBJ1-1	many	NA	TRBV2	CASSVQGPNTEAFF	TGTGCCAGCAGTGTCCAGGGGCCGAACACTGAAGCTTTCTTT
TRBJ2-4	many	NA	TRBV6-5	CASSYPGAKNIQYF	TGTGCCAGCAGTTACCCAGGGGCCAAAAACATTCAGTACTTC
TRBJ1-5	many	TRBD1	TRBV28	CASSLFGTGNQPQHF	TGTGCCAGCAGTTTATTCGGGACAGGTAATCAGCCCCAGCATTTT
TRBJ2-3	NA	NA	TRBV27	CASSLGGDFNTDTQYF	TGTGCCAGCAGTTTGGGAGGAGACTTTAACACAGATACGCAGTATTTT
TRBJ2-7	many	NA	TRBV28	CASRSSYHYYEQYF	TGTGCCAGCAGATCCTCTTACCATTACTACGAGCAGTACTTC
TRBJ2-7	many	TRBD1	TRBV11-2	CASSSHLRDRYYEQYF	TGTGCCAGCAGCTCACATTTACGGGACAGATACTACGAGCAGTACTTC
TRBJ1-1	many	TRBD1	TRBV6-1	CASSTGPGGVRTEAFF	TGTGCCAGCAGTACGGGGCCAGGGGGGGTCCGCACTGAAGCTTTCTTT
TRBJ2-5	once	TRBD2	TRBV6-2/TRBV6-3	CASSQTSGVGTQYF	TGTGCCAGCAGTCAGACTAGCGGGGTTGGGACCCAGTACTTC
TRBJ1-6	many	NA	TRBV11-3	CASSLDRLTLGSPLHF	TGTGCCAGCAGCTTAGATCGTCTAACGTTGGGTTCACCCCTCCACTTT
TRBJ1-1	many	NA	TRBV12-3/TRBV12-4	CASSPWELNTEAFF	TGTGCCAGCAGTCCCTGGGAGTTGAACACTGAAGCTTTCTTT
TRBJ2-6	few	NA	TRBV6-5	CASSYRGPGANVLTF	TGTGCCAGCAGTTACAGGGGCCCTGGGGCCAACGTCCTGACTTTC